In its sample, the clone carrying this T cell receptor beta chain was seen a few times. At the DNA level, this CDR3 is encoded by other sequences in the same sample as well. This table comes from immunoSEQ multiplex PCR, and its TCRdb copy is limited to in-frame clones, with some not included. The sample records about 2 million clones, about 94% being singletons. Naive CD8 cells comprised CD45RO-negative, CCR7-positively selected cells, excluding terminally differentiated effector memory CD45RA+ cells. The sample originates from a study of shared clonotypes between healthy human individuals. The germline V gene has CDR1 MNHEY and CDR2 SMNVEV (reference sequence). This CDR3 has 13 residues. V was cut by 2 bases and J by 3 bases, with 7 bases left in between.

Source material: naive CD8+ T cells sorted from blood. The receptor was isolated from a man younger than 35 in good health. The chain employs TRBV27 and TRBJ1-2, with D unclear. Here the CDR3 DNA reads TGTGCCAGCAGTTTAGCCGGGGACTATGGCTACACCTTC. Protein: CASSLAGDYGYTF.